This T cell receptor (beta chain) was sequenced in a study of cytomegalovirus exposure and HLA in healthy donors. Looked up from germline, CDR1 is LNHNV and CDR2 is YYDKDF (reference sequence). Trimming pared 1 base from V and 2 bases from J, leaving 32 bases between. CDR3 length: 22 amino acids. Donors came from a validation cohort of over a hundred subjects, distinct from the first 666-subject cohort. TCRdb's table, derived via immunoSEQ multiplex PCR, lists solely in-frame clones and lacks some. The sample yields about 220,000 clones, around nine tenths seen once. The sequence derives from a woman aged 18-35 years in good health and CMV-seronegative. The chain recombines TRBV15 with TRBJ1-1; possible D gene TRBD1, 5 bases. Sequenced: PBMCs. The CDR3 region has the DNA TGTGCCACCAGCAGAGCCTCCCGCAAGGGGCTAATAAGCCCCAATTATAACACTGAAGCTTTCTTT. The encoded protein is CATSRASRKGLISPNYNTEAFF.